This T cell receptor (beta chain) was found in a study of human T cells and chemical hapten exposure (dated by TCRdb to about 2021). Some background on the complete study: For sensitization, 2% DPC in acetone was applied to a roughly 2 cm by roughly 2 cm area of upper inner arm skin. For TCR sequencing, blood came from over 25 alopecia patients at anywhere from one to four time points (pre-sensitization, 2, 6 and 24 weeks). Libraries were combined into a pool for sequencing, and differences in TCR yield between samples came mainly from small differences in library volumes within the pool. Patients additionally received weekly therapeutic DPC doses to the scalp throughout the roughly 23-week study period. Blood samples were taken from patients before sensitization (week 0) and then at 2, 6 and about 24 weeks after DPC sensitization. In alopecia patients, the study followed how the peripheral blood TCR repertoire changed in vivo over primary and secondary sensitization to diphenylcyclopropenone (DPC), a hapten. Most of the patients in the cohort were female, and the cohort covered alopecia areata with under or over 50% scalp involvement, alopecia totalis and alopecia universalis. Patch testing was done on the upper back using Finn chambers containing 0.01% DPC, and results were scored after 6 days according to International Contact Dermatitis Research Group standards.

Study-level results and caveats: Repeated subsampling changed both the strength of the expansion versus patch-test correlation and the threshold at which that correlation became significant. No change with DPC sensitization was found in the number of TCRs above 1 in 1000 frequency, and no evidence of global repertoire structure alterations was found. Because all patients had alopecia, a presumed autoimmune disease, the immune response of the patients might differ from that of healthy individuals. Compared with pre-sensitization or healthy control sets, expanded TCRs formed significantly more large CDR3 similarity clusters, which is consistent with antigen-driven responses. Patch test score was positively correlated with the number of PT1 expanded TCRs, with significance at thresholds 8, 16 and 32 but not at 4.

The label giving this sample's time point can be read as: pre-sensitization, week 0. This sample's treatment or condition label indicates: therapeutic diphenylcyclopropenone sensitization with weekly scalp DPC. At every patch-test visit, the blood draw took place before the patch test was put on. Patients were considered eligible if aged 18 to 70, diagnosed with alopecia and deemed suitable for DPC therapy, and patients were excluded if pregnant. Total RNA was extracted from unfractionated whole blood that had been collected in Tempus Blood RNA tubes. Trimmed from V: 0 bases; trimmed from J: 4 bases; junction bases lacking a gene match: 7. The CDR3 sequence holds 17 residues, the cysteine and phenylalanine included. Kept here is only the CDR3 DNA, which spans 51 bases and is read in frame from base 1. CDR1 and CDR2 are drawn from the germline V gene: SGDLS, YYNGEE. Library generation was performed with RACE. Instrument on record: NextSeq 500. During library preparation, unique molecular identifiers were attached to individual cDNA molecules so that TCRs could be counted in a quantitative, reproducible way. From each blood RNA sample, both TCR alpha and TCR beta chains were sequenced. The authors' analysis ran thus. A median of roughly 100,000 TCRs per sample was observed, with a range of about 20,000 to 700,000. The Decombinator software suite was used to annotate V, J and CDR3 in the TCR reads. For the PS versus PT1 abundance plots, all samples were subsampled to the same number of TCRs (28,000). Expanded TCRs were defined as absent before sensitization and observed at least eight times at the 2-week time point. TCRdb itself trimmed the public reads at Q25 with fastp, ran MiXCR and retained productive beta chains. Every distinct CDR3 protein forms one entry, paired with its most common genes and DNA. In this record, the V and J calls reflect TCRdb's handling and not the investigators' own analysis. A total of more than 150,000 distinct CDR3 sequences appear in this sample, nearly 30% of them only once. Roughly 3% of the sample goes to the ten largest clones.

In regard to this clonotype: This receptor's antigen is unknown. The record has no base qualities; no much larger clone is one base away.

This clonotype was obtained from a woman in her 30s with alopecia areata. Some clones in this sample may be carry-over from other donors' samples. Sequenced material: whole blood, taken in connection with sensitization to the hapten diphenylcyclopropenone (DPC). The chain links TRBV9 with TRBJ2-2, with 9 junctional bases fitting TRBD1. This receptor has the CDR3 CASSVGSGQGSTGELFF. The DNA sequence follows: TGTGCCAGCAGCGTAGGTTCCGGACAGGGGTCCACCGGGGAGCTGTTTTTT.